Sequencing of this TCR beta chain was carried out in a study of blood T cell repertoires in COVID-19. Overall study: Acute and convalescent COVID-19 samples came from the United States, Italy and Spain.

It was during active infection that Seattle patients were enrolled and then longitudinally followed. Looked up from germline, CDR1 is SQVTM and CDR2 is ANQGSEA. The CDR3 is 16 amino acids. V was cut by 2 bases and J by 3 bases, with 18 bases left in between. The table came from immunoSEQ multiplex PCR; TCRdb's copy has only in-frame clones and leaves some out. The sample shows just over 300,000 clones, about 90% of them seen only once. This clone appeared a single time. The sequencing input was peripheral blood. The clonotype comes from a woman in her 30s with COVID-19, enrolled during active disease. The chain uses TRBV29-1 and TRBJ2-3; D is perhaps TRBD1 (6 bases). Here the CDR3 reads CSVEWMSGVSTDTQYF. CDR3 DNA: TGCAGCGTTGAATGGATGTCAGGGGTATCGACAGATACGCAGTATTTT.